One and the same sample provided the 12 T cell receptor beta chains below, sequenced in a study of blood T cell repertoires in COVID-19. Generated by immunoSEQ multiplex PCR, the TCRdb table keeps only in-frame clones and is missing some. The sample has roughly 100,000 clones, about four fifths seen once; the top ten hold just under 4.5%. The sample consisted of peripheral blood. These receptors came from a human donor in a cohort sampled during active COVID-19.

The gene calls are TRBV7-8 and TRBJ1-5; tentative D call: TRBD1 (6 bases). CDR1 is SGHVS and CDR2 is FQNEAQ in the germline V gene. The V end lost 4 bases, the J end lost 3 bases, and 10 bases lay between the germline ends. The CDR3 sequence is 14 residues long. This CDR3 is CASSSRDNNQPQHF. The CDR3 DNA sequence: TGTGCCAGCAGCTCCCGGGACAACAATCAGCCCCAGCATTTT.

Written as DNA, the CDR3 is TGTGCCAGCAGTTATCAGGGGAGCTCTTCCTACAATGAGCAGTTCTTC. Its translation is CASSYQGSSSYNEQFF. The chain links TRBV6-5 to TRBJ2-1, with D perhaps matching TRBD1 (6 bases). The length of the CDR3 is 16 residues. In germline, CDR1 is MNHEY, CDR2 SVGAGI. Trimming took off 3 bases at V and 1 base at J, with 13 bases between the two ends.

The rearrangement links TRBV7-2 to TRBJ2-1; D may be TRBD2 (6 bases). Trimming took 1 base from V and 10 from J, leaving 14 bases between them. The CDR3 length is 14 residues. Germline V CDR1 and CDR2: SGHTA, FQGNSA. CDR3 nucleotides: TGTGCCAGCAGCTTAGTTGCGGGGATCAGCGAGCAGTTCTTC. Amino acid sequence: CASSLVAGISEQFF.

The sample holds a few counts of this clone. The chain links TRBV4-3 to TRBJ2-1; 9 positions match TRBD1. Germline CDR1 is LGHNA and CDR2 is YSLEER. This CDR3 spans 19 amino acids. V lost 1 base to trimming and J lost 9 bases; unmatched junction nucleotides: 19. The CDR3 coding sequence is TGCGCCAGCAGCCAAGGATTGGGACAGGGACGATGGTTCGGTAGTGAGCAGTTCTTC. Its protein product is CASSQGLGQGRWFGSEQFF.

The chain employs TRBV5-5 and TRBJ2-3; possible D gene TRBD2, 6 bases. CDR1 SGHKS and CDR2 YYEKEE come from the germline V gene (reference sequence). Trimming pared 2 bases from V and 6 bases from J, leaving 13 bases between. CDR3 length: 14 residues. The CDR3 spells CASSFREAWDTQYF. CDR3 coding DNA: TGTGCCAGCAGCTTTAGGGAGGCTTGGGATACGCAGTATTTT.

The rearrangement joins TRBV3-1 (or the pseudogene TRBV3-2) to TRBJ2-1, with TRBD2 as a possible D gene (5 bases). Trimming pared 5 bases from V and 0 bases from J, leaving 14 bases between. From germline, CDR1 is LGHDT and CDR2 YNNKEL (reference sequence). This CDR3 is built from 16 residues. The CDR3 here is CASSVLRRSSYNEQFF. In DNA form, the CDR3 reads TGTGCCAGCAGCGTTTTGCGGAGGAGCTCCTACAATGAGCAGTTCTTC.

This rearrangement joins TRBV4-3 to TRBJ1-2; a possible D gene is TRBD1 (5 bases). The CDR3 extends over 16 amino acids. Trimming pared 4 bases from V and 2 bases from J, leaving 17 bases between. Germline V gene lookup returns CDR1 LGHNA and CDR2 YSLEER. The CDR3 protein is CASSRKWGEENYGYTF. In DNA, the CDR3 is TGCGCCAGCAGCCGCAAGTGGGGGGAGGAGAACTATGGCTACACCTTC.

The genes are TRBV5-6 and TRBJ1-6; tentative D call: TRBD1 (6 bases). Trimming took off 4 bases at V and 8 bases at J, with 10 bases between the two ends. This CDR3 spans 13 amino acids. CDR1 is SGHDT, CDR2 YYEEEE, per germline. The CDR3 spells CASSRDIDSPLHF. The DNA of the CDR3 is TGTGCCAGCAGCAGGGACATTGATTCACCCCTCCACTTT.

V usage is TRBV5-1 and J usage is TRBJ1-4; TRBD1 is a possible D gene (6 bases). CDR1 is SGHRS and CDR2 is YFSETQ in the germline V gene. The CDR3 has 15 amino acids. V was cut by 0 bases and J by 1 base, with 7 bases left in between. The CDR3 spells CASSLGRGTNEKLFF. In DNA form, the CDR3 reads TGCGCCAGCAGCTTGGGCAGGGGAACTAATGAAAAACTGTTTTTT.

The CDR3 loop is CASSKSSPPYEQYF. The CDR3 nucleotides are TGTGCCAGCAGTAAATCTAGCCCTCCCTACGAGCAGTACTTC. The rearrangement links TRBV28 to TRBJ2-7; D may be TRBD2 (5 bases). V lost 5 bases and J lost 2, with 13 bases in between. Germline loops: CDR1 MDHEN, CDR2 SYDVKM. This CDR3 contains 14 residues.

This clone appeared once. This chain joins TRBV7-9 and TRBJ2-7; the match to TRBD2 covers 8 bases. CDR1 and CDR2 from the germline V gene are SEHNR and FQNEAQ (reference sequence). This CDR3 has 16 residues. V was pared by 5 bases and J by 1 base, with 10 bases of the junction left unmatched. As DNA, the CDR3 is TGTGCCAGCAGCCCGGGGGGGGCGGGGCGGTCCTACGAGCAGTACTTC. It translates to CASSPGGAGRSYEQYF.

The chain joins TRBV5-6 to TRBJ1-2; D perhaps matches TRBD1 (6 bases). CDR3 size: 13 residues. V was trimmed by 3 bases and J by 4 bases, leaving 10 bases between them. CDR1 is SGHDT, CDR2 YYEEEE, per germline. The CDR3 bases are TGTGCCAGCAGCTGGGGGGGCGGCTATGGCTACACCTTC. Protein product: CASSWGGGYGYTF.